The 24 T cell receptor beta chains given below trace back to one sample, sequenced in a study of T cell changes during pregnancy in multiple sclerosis. Sequencing was performed with immunoSEQ multiplex PCR; in TCRdb, only in-frame clones are kept and a portion is missing. The sample lists 30,000 or so clones, 89% seen once, with about 0.78% in the top ten. The sequences come from CD4+ T cells from peripheral blood mononuclear cells, collected in the second trimester of pregnancy. These receptor sequences come from a female donor with multiple sclerosis, enrolled in a pregnancy study.

This clone was detected only once. The J gene is TRBJ2-1, the V gene TRBV7-3; D gene ambiguous. Germline CDR1 SGHTA, CDR2 FQGTGA. This CDR3 comprises 13 residues. Trimming removed 2 bases at V and 6 bases at J, with 8 bases between. CDR3 sequence: CASSLLSINEQFF. CDR3 in DNA: TGTGCCAGCAGCTTACTTAGTATCAATGAGCAGTTCTTC.

The chain recombines TRBV28 with TRBJ2-7; 8 bases are shared with TRBD1. Trimming cost V 5 bases and J 3 bases; bases outside gene matches: 9. The CDR3 runs to 15 residues. Germline V gives CDR1 MDHEN, CDR2 SYDVKM. CDR3 loop: CASSTLGTGNYEQYF. The CDR3 nucleotides read TGTGCCAGCAGTACATTAGGGACAGGCAACTACGAGCAGTACTTC. The entire variable domain, with the rest obtained from reference TRBV28 and TRBJ2-7, is as follows: DVKVTQSSRYLVKRTGEKVFLECVQDMDHENMFWYRQDPGLGLRLIYFSYDVKMKEKGDIPEGYSVSREKKERFSLILESASTNQTSMYLCASSTLGTGNYEQYFGPGTRLTVT.

This chain joins TRBV5-1 and TRBJ1-6, with a tentative D call TRBD1 (5 bases). Germline V gene sequence: CDR1 SGHRS, CDR2 YFSETQ. The CDR3 contains 16 residues. The V end lost 0 bases, the J end lost 4 bases, and 11 bases lay between the germline ends. DNA for the CDR3: TGCGCCAGCAGCTTGGGTCCAGGGCAGTATAATTCACCCCTCCACTTT. This translates into CASSLGPGQYNSPLHF.

This chain links TRBV19 with TRBJ1-2; 9 bases are a match to TRBD1. The CDR3 contains 15 residues. Looked up from germline, CDR1 is LNHDA and CDR2 is SQIVND (reference sequence). With V trimmed by 4 bases and J by 3 bases, 6 bases remained unmatched. The CDR3 DNA follows: TGTGCCAGTAGTACCCCCCGACAGGGGGACTATGGCTACACCTTC. It specifies CASSTPRQGDYGYTF.

The CDR3 nucleotides are TGTGCCAGCAGCAAAGTGGACAGGGGCAGCAATCAGCCCCAGCATTTT. This translates into CASSKVDRGSNQPQHF. The gene calls are TRBV21-1 and TRBJ1-5; the table's D call, TRBD1, has no DNA check behind it. TRBV21-1 is a pseudogene locus. The CDR3 covers 16 residues.

This chain uses TRBV5-1 with TRBJ1-2; D might be TRBD1 (6 bases). V was trimmed by 4 bases and J by 13 bases, leaving 14 bases between them. This CDR3 has 11 residues. Looked up from germline, CDR1 is SGHRS and CDR2 is YFSETQ. Here the CDR3 DNA reads TGCGCCAGCAGCGAGGGGGGGTCACCCACCTTC. It specifies CASSEGGSPTF.

This chain uses TRBV5-1 with TRBJ2-3, with TRBD1 matching over 10 bases. CDR1 SGHRS and CDR2 YFSETQ come from the germline V gene. V lost 4 bases and J lost 5; bases outside the gene matches: 7. The CDR3 length is 15 residues. In DNA, the CDR3 is TGCGCCAGCAGCCAAGGGACAGGGGCCGGAGATACGCAGTATTTT. It is translated as CASSQGTGAGDTQYF.

The rearrangement joins TRBV11-2 to TRBJ2-7, with a tentative D call TRBD1 (5 bases). Trimming took off 4 bases at V and 3 bases at J, with 16 bases between the two ends. This CDR3 has 15 amino acids. Germline values: CDR1 SGHAT, CDR2 FQNNGV. CDR3 nucleotides: TGTGCCAGCAGCTGGGTGGGGCAGGCCGGCTACGAGCAGTACTTC. This codes for CASSWVGQAGYEQYF.

This clone came up a few times. The chain recombines TRBV6-5 with TRBJ2-1, with a possible D match to TRBD1 (5 bases). Germline V gene sequence: CDR1 MNHEY, CDR2 SVGAGI. The CDR3 covers 15 residues. V gave up 5 bases and J gave up 2 bases, with 13 bases separating them. CDR3 sequence: CASSLQAYPYNEQFF. CDR3 nucleotides: TGTGCCAGCAGTCTACAGGCCTACCCCTACAATGAGCAGTTCTTC.

The chain is built from TRBV28 and TRBJ1-4, with D perhaps TRBD1 (5 bases). This CDR3 has 15 residues. CDR1 and CDR2 (germline): MDHEN, SYDVKM. Trimming left V 2 bases short and J 6 bases short, with 13 bases between. CDR3 amino acids: CASSLGGVDYEKLFF. CDR3 nucleotides: TGTGCCAGCAGTTTAGGGGGGGTGGACTATGAAAAACTGTTTTTT.

The chain couples TRBV5-1 to TRBJ2-2; 11 bases are a match to TRBD2. Germline CDR1 is SGHRS and CDR2 is YFSETQ. J lost 5 bases, V lost 4 bases, and 1 base had no gene match. This CDR3 region has 14 residues. The CDR3 sequence: CASSIAGGTGELFF. The CDR3 DNA sequence: TGCGCCAGCAGCATAGCGGGGGGGACCGGGGAGCTGTTTTTT.

In DNA form, the CDR3 reads TGCGCCAGCAGCCAACCCACTAGCGGGGGGCGTACAGATACGCAGTATTTT. Its protein product is CASSQPTSGGRTDTQYF. This chain uses TRBV5-1 with TRBJ2-3, with 12 bases matching TRBD2. Germline V gene lookup returns CDR1 SGHRS and CDR2 YFSETQ. The CDR3 has 17 amino acids. J lost 3 bases, V lost 4 bases, and 9 bases had no gene match.

The chain uses TRBV4-1 and TRBJ1-5, with D perhaps matching TRBD1 (6 bases). V lost 3 bases, J lost 3 bases, and 15 bases lay in between. This CDR3 is 16 amino acids long. The germline CDR1 and CDR2 sequences are MGHRA and YSYEKL. The CDR3 bases are TGCGCCAGCAGCCATTCTCAAACAGGGTCCAATCAGCCCCAGCATTTT. Its translation is CASSHSQTGSNQPQHF.

The chain couples TRBV9 to TRBJ1-6; a weak D match, TRBD1 (5 bases). The CDR3 sequence is 17 residues long. CDR1 is SGDLS, CDR2 YYNGEE, per germline. V was trimmed by 0 bases and J by 2 bases, leaving 12 bases between them. The DNA for the CDR3 is TGTGCCAGCAGCGTAGTCAGGGAAGGGCCCTATAATTCACCCCTCCACTTT. This codes for CASSVVREGPYNSPLHF.

The chain combines TRBV9 with TRBJ2-3, with TRBD1 matching 7 bases. CDR3 size: 15 residues. J was trimmed by 2 bases and V by 6 bases; bases with no gene match: 9. Germline values: CDR1 SGDLS, CDR2 YYNGEE. CDR3 sequence reads: CASTLIGTATDTQYF. The CDR3 DNA follows: TGTGCCAGCACCCTCATTGGGACAGCCACAGATACGCAGTATTTT. Full variable domain (remainder filled in from reference TRBV9 and TRBJ2-3): DSGVTQTPKHLITATGQRVTLRCSPRSGDLSVYWYQQSLDQGLQFLIQYYNGEERAKGNILERFSAQQFPDLHSELNLSSLELGDSALYFCASTLIGTATDTQYFGPGTRLTVL.

The chain couples TRBV27 to TRBJ2-3; 7 bases match TRBD1. Trimming cost V 2 bases and J 3 bases; bases outside gene matches: 5. The CDR3 contains 15 residues. The V gene's germline CDR1 is MNHEY and CDR2 SMNVEV (reference sequence). CDR3 bases: TGTGCCAGCAGTTTAAGAGGGGGCGCGACAGATACGCAGTATTTT. Its protein product is CASSLRGGATDTQYF.

The V and J genes are TRBV29-1 and TRBJ2-5; 9 nucleotides match TRBD1. This CDR3 region has 15 residues. J was trimmed by 3 bases and V by 1 base; bases with no gene match: 6. CDR1 and CDR2 (germline): SQVTM, ANQGSEA. DNA for the CDR3: TGCAGCGTTGAAGGCTGGACAGGGGTAGAAGAGACCCAGTACTTC. Protein: CSVEGWTGVEETQYF.

This chain uses TRBV27 with TRBJ1-1; 8 nucleotides line up with TRBD1. With V trimmed by 5 bases and J by 3 bases, 5 bases remained unmatched. Germline V gene data show CDR1 as MNHEY and CDR2 as SMNVEV (reference sequence). The CDR3 is 14 residues long. CDR3 residues: CASSLQGEYTEAFF. CDR3 nucleotide sequence: TGTGCCAGCAGTCTACAGGGGGAATACACTGAAGCTTTCTTT.

The chain couples TRBV2 to TRBJ1-1, with 8 bases identical to TRBD1. The CDR3 sequence is 13 residues long. Germline CDR1 and CDR2: SNHLY and FYNNEI. Trimming cost V 7 bases and J 1 base; bases outside gene matches: 2. DNA of the CDR3: TGTGCCAGCACCGGACAGGGGAACACTGAAGCTTTCTTT. Its translation is CASTGQGNTEAFF.

The rearrangement uses TRBV30 and TRBJ1-6; tentatively, D is TRBD1 (6 bases). Trimming stripped 1 base from V and 10 bases from J, with 11 bases between. Germline values: CDR1 GTSNPN, CDR2 SVGIG (reference sequence). This CDR3 has 13 residues. The CDR3 region is CAWSGDNRSPLHF. CDR3 coding DNA: TGTGCCTGGAGTGGGGACAATAGGTCACCCCTCCACTTT.

V is TRBV7-9 and J is TRBJ1-4; TRBD1 aligns across 8 bases. The CDR3 has 18 amino acids. From germline, CDR1 is SEHNR and CDR2 FQNEAQ (reference sequence). After removal of 1 base from V and 5 bases from J, the junction contained 12 bases not matched to a gene. The CDR3 region has the DNA TGTGCCAGCAGCTTAGGTCTACAGGGGGGGAGTTGGAATGAAAAACTGTTTTTT. This sequence encodes CASSLGLQGGSWNEKLFF.

This clone is labeled medium-sized. The gene calls are TRBV2 and TRBJ2-7, with 10 bases identical to TRBD1. Per the germline V gene, CDR1 is SNHLY and CDR2 is FYNNEI. CDR3 length equals 15 residues. Trimming took 4 bases from V and 7 from J; bases not matched to a gene: 10. Here the CDR3 reads CASSVIRQGAREQYF. The CDR3 bases are TGTGCCAGCAGTGTGATTAGACAGGGGGCAAGGGAGCAGTACTTC.

The chain recombines TRBV4-2 with TRBJ1-5; maybe TRBD1 (6 bases). The CDR3 spans 16 residues. V lost 0 bases and J 3 bases, leaving 12 bases between the germline ends. The germline CDR1 and CDR2 sequences are LGHNA and YNFKEQ. DNA for the CDR3: TGTGCCAGCAGCCAAGATTTGGACAGTTACAATCAGCCCCAGCATTTT. This translates into CASSQDLDSYNQPQHF.

This clone was detected once. The chain recombines TRBV21-1 with TRBJ1-1; TRBD1 is taken as the D call from the table, unchecked against the DNA. TRBV21-1 is a pseudogene locus. The CDR3 is 16 amino acids. In DNA form, the CDR3 reads TGTGCCAGTTCTACAGGTGCTTATGAAATGAACACTGAAGCTTTCTTT. Residues: CASSTGAYEMNTEAFF.